These T cell receptor beta chains were read from a single sample in a study of shared clonotypes between healthy human individuals. Here immunoSEQ multiplex PCR was the method, and the copy in TCRdb shows in-frame clones only, minus some. The sample consists of about 1.9 million clones, over 85% of them appearing once. The source material was naive CD8+ T cells from PBMCs. The receptors derive from a man aged 18 to 29 in good health. Some clones in this sample may be carry-over from other donors' samples. CDR3s include the opening cysteine and the closing phenylalanine or tryptophan. The D gene is left open where the match is weak. The size field is filled for only some rows; it gives once, few, many or a size class.

- | TRBD1 | TRBJ1-5 | TRBV10-3 | CAISESRWGQTFNQPQHF | TGTGCCATCAGTGAGTCGCGTTGGGGACAGACGTTCAATCAGCCCCAGCATTTT
- | TRBD1 | TRBJ1-4 | TRBV5-4 | CASSSTGVTNEKLFF | TGTGCCAGCAGCTCAACAGGGGTGACTAATGAAAAACTGTTTTTT
- | - | TRBJ1-6 | TRBV18 | CASSQERGTTYSPLHF | TGTGCCAGCTCACAGGAGCGCGGGACGACGTATTCACCCCTCCACTTT
- | - | TRBJ2-7 | TRBV6-5 | CASKSGSYYEQYF | TGTGCCAGCAAGTCAGGCAGTTACTACGAGCAGTACTTC
- | TRBD1 | TRBJ2-5 | TRBV7-9 | CASSSPGTGARETQYF | TGTGCCAGCAGCTCCCCCGGGACAGGGGCAAGAGAGACCCAGTACTTC
- | - | TRBJ2-1 | TRBV9 | CASSSQRVGYNEQFF | TGTGCCAGCAGCTCCCAGAGGGTTGGCTACAATGAGCAGTTCTTC
- | - | TRBJ2-1 | TRBV27 | CASSLWGGEQFF | TGTGCCAGCAGTTTATGGGGAGGTGAGCAGTTCTTC
- | TRBD2 | TRBJ2-1 | TRBV12-5 | CASGPRGGFF | TGTGCTAGTGGCCCCCGGGGGGGGTTCTTC
- | TRBD1 | TRBJ2-7 | TRBV4-1 | CASSQSDRLGYEQYF | TGCGCCAGCAGCCAGTCGGACAGGCTCGGCTACGAGCAGTACTTC
- | TRBD1 | TRBJ1-5 | TRBV18 | CASSADRGGNQPQHF | TGTGCCAGCTCAGCCGACAGGGGGGGCAATCAGCCCCAGCATTTT
few | - | TRBJ1-5 | TRBV30 | CAWGTFFNQPQHF | TGTGCCTGGGGGACTTTCTTTAATCAGCCCCAGCATTTT
- | - | TRBJ1-3 | TRBV9 | CASSPGAGNTIYF | TGTGCCAGCAGCCCAGGTGCTGGAAACACCATATATTTT
- | - | TRBJ2-7 | TRBV6-1 | CASSEFRASYEQYF | TGTGCCAGCAGTGAATTCAGGGCCTCCTACGAGCAGTACTTC
once | - | TRBJ2-3 | TRBV15 | CATSRDLGVSSDTQYF | TGTGCCACCAGCAGAGATTTGGGAGTGAGCTCAGATACGCAGTATTTT
- | TRBD1 | TRBJ1-1 | TRBV7-2 | CASSYSGQGFVWNTEAFF | TGTGCCAGCAGTTATTCCGGACAGGGATTTGTTTGGAACACTGAAGCTTTCTTT
- | - | TRBJ2-3 | TRBV6-1 | CASNPSTDTQYF | TGTGCCAGCAATCCAAGCACAGATACGCAGTATTTT
- | - | TRBJ2-7 | TRBV28 | CASSFGGPGTYEQYF | TGTGCCAGCAGTTTTGGGGGCCCGGGAACCTACGAGCAGTACTTC
- | - | TRBJ2-2 | TRBV7-9 | CASRPRSVLNTGELFF | TGTGCCAGCAGGCCCCGATCGGTCCTAAACACCGGGGAGCTGTTTTTT
- | TRBD1 | TRBJ1-1 | TRBV9 | CASSLQGGLNTEAFF | TGTGCCAGCAGCCTCCAGGGGGGACTGAACACTGAAGCTTTCTTT
- | - | TRBJ2-7 | TRBV4-2 | CASSQDGTGYEQYF | TGTGCCAGCAGCCAAGATGGTACAGGCTACGAGCAGTACTTC
- | TRBD1 | TRBJ1-3 | TRBV7-3 | CASSLGGSSGNTIYF | TGTGCCAGCAGCCTAGGGGGCTCCTCTGGAAACACCATATATTTT
- | - | TRBJ1-2 | TRBV12-5 | CASGLVLGGRYGYTF | TGTGCTAGTGGTTTGGTCTTGGGAGGGCGGTATGGCTACACCTTC
once | - | TRBJ2-3 | TRBV29-1 | CSAHQMGAQGDTQYF | TGCAGCGCGCATCAAATGGGGGCCCAGGGTGATACGCAGTATTTT